This TCR beta chain was profiled in a study of vaccination and CD4 T cells after COVID-19. Study in general: Four females and six males made up the convalescents, two of whom were Hispanic. The BNT162b2 or mRNA-1273 vaccine was given to participants in two doses.

On this clonotype: Its antigen is not identified.

Treatment in this sample: roughly 11-day PBMC culture with coronavirus spike peptide pools or control peptides (ViraFEST assay). Culture conditions combined two million PBMCs per well with 8.5 to 10 IU/ml IL-2 and 7.5 to 10 ug/ml peptide pools. Cultured CD4+ T-cell DNA underwent Oncomine TCR Beta short-read sequencing. Cultured CD4+ T cells were the source of extracted genomic DNA. TCRdb analysed the PCR reads with MiXCR anew, one entry per CDR3 protein. In the table there are over 15,000 distinct CDR3 sequences, around 83% of which are singletons. V lost 6 bases and J lost 6; bases outside the gene matches: 7. The CDR3 runs to 13 residues.

V gene TRBV12-3 or TRBV12-4 combines with J gene TRBJ2-7, with 8 bases matching TRBD1. This TCR was recovered from a human donor who received a COVID-19 vaccine. The material sequenced was CD4+ T cells from blood, cultured in vitro, taken after SARS-CoV-2 vaccination. In nucleotides, the CDR3 is TGTGCCAGCAGATGGGGGACAGGCGGCGAGCAGTACTTC. It codes for CASRWGTGGEQYF.